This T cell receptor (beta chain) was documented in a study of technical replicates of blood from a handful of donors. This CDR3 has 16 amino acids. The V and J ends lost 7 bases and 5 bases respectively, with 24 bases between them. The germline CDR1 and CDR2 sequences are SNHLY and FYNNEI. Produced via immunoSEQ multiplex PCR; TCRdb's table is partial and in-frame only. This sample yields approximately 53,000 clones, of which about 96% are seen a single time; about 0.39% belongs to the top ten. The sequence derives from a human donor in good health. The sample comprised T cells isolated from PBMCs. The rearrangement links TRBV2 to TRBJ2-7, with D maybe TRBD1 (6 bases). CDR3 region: CASIELRTEDSNEQYF. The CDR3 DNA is TGTGCCAGCATTGAGTTACGAACCGAGGACAGTAACGAGCAGTACTTC.